Given below is one T cell receptor (beta chain) in context. These data come from a study of control samples from healthy donors and cancer patients. Clones were read by immunoSEQ multiplex PCR, and TCRdb kept only the in-frame ones, dropping some. Of hundreds of thousands of clones in the sample, about 93% were seen once. V was pared by 4 bases and J by 4 bases, with 14 bases between. The CDR3 extends over 14 amino acids. Germline CDR1 is MDHEN and CDR2 is SYDVKM. The sample was PBMCs. The chain carries TRBV28 and TRBJ2-7; possibly TRBD1 for D (7 bases). The source is a man in his forties with head and neck cancer. In nucleotides, the CDR3 is TGTGCCAGCAGTTGGGGGGACAGTTGGTACGAGCAGTACTTC. Its protein is CASSWGDSWYEQYF. Complete variable domain (other parts from reference TRBV28 and TRBJ2-7): DVKVTQSSRYLVKRTGEKVFLECVQDMDHENMFWYRQDPGLGLRLIYFSYDVKMKEKGDIPEGYSVSREKKERFSLILESASTNQTSMYLCASSWGDSWYEQYFGPGTRLTVT.